The 18 T cell receptor beta chains reported below all come from one sample, sequenced in a study of neurological immune-mediated disorders. Each CDR3 protein gets one entry after TCRdb re-called the 5' RACE reads with MiXCR. The table includes 50,000 or so distinct CDR3 sequences, 3% to 4% detected once. Sequencing was performed on PBMCs. The receptors were gathered from a woman between 55 and 75 years old with multiple sclerosis.

This clonotype was detected ten times or more. This chain joins TRBV5-1 and TRBJ1-1; a weak D match, TRBD1 (6 bases). CDR1 and CDR2 (germline): SGHRS, YFSETQ. CDR3 length: 14 amino acids. V gave up 6 bases and J gave up 1 base, with 13 bases separating them. CDR3 sequence reads: CASTLTGSNTEAFF. Written as DNA, the CDR3 is TGCGCCAGCACCCTGACAGGTTCGAACACTGAAGCTTTCTTT.

This clonotype was seen at least ten times. The rearrangement joins TRBV10-3 to TRBJ2-6; 7 nucleotides line up with TRBD2. This CDR3 region has 16 residues. V lost 10 bases and J lost 0; bases outside the gene matches: 9. Germline assignment: CDR1 ENHRY and CDR2 SYGVKD. This chain's CDR3 is CATTWGGNSGANVLTF. The CDR3 DNA follows: TGTGCCACCACCTGGGGGGGAAACTCTGGGGCCAACGTCCTGACTTTC.

This clonotype was seen repeatedly, ten times or more. The chain recombines TRBV29-1 with TRBJ2-3; 10 bases fit TRBD2. The CDR3 contains 15 residues. The junction had 6 bases not matched to a gene; V was cut back by 4 bases and J by 2 bases. CDR1 SQVTM and CDR2 ANQGSEA come from the germline V gene. The CDR3 loop is CSVGGLAIFTDTQYF. The CDR3 DNA reads TGCAGCGTTGGGGGACTAGCGATCTTCACAGATACGCAGTATTTT.

This clonotype has at least ten counts. The chain uses TRBV6-5 and TRBJ1-1; 7 nucleotides line up with TRBD1. The CDR3 is 15 residues long. Germline V lookup: CDR1 MNHEY, CDR2 SVGAGI. The V segment lost 1 base and the J segment 5 bases; nucleotides outside the gene matches: 7. The CDR3 region is CASSYLAQGGTEAFF. The CDR3 nucleotides are TGTGCCAGCAGTTACTTAGCCCAGGGGGGAACTGAAGCTTTCTTT.

This clonotype was found many times. The chain employs TRBV12-3 or TRBV12-4 and TRBJ1-6; perhaps TRBD1 as D (6 bases). V lost 2 bases, J lost 7 bases, and 12 bases lay in between. CDR3 size: 15 residues. CDR3 in amino acids: CASSLSGQTNSPLHF. The DNA of the CDR3 is TGTGCCAGCAGTTTATCGGGACAAACAAATTCACCCCTCCACTTT.

This clonotype occurred many times. The gene calls are TRBV24-1 and TRBJ2-1; the match to TRBD2 covers 10 bases. Germline CDR1 reads KGHDR; CDR2 reads SFDVKD. The CDR3 is 16 residues long. V shed 4 bases, J shed 6 bases, and the junction held 8 bases outside the gene matches. The CDR3: CATSDPTSGEVNEQFF. Here the CDR3 DNA reads TGTGCCACCAGTGACCCAACTAGCGGGGAAGTCAATGAGCAGTTCTTC.

This rearrangement joins TRBV15 to TRBJ2-1, with 11 bases aligning to TRBD2. With 3 bases clipped from V and 5 bases from J, the junction kept 9 bases outside the gene matches. The CDR3 is made up of 17 amino acids. CDR1 is LNHNV and CDR2 is YYDKDF in the germline V gene (reference sequence). The CDR3 nucleotides are TGTGCCACCAGCAGCTTAATGGGACTAGCGGAAAACAATGAGCAGTTCTTC. Its translation is CATSSLMGLAENNEQFF.

There are many counts of this clonotype. This chain connects TRBV4-3 to TRBJ1-5; weak D call: TRBD1 (6 bases). In germline, CDR1 is LGHNA, CDR2 YSLEER. The CDR3 loop spans 17 amino acids. With 11 bases removed from V and 8 bases from J, the gap between germline ends came to 31 bases. CDR3 residues: CAGQRSDSRNLSKPQHF. The CDR3 nucleotides are TGCGCCGGACAGAGAAGTGACTCCCGGAATCTATCAAAGCCCCAGCATTTT.

This clonotype was counted ten times or more. This chain uses TRBV6-1 with TRBJ2-7; 10 nucleotides align to TRBD2. The length of the CDR3 is 14 residues. Germline V gene lookup returns CDR1 MNHNS and CDR2 SASEGT. Trimming cost V 6 bases and J 4 bases; bases outside gene matches: 6. The CDR3 coding sequence is TGTGCCAGCAGCAGGACTAGCGGACCTTACGAGCAGTACTTC. Its protein product is CASSRTSGPYEQYF.

This clonotype was detected ten times or more. Written as DNA, the CDR3 is TGTGCCAGCAGTGACAAGATCTACGAGCAGTACTTC. It encodes CASSDKIYEQYF. The chain recombines TRBV6-1 with TRBJ2-7, with no clear D. From germline, CDR1 is MNHNS and CDR2 SASEGT. V was cut by 3 bases and J by 3 bases, with 6 bases left in between. The CDR3 spans 12 residues.

This clonotype was recorded at least ten times. V gene TRBV27 combines with J gene TRBJ2-5; possibly TRBD2 for D (5 bases). The CDR3 is made up of 14 amino acids. Looked up from germline, CDR1 is MNHEY and CDR2 is SMNVEV (reference sequence). Trimming left V 2 bases short and J 1 base short, with 8 bases between. The CDR3 DNA reads TGTGCCAGCAGTTTACGGGATACCCAAGAGACCCAGTACTTC. Its protein is CASSLRDTQETQYF.

This clonotype was observed many times. The chain carries TRBV5-1 and TRBJ2-1; possibly TRBD2 for D (6 bases). CDR1 is SGHRS, CDR2 YFSETQ, per germline. The CDR3 contains 13 residues. Trimming pared 4 bases from V and 6 bases from J, leaving 11 bases between. The CDR3 region has the DNA TGCGCCAGCAGCCTCGGGAGCCCCAATGAGCAGTTCTTC. Translation: CASSLGSPNEQFF.

This clonotype showed up many times. The chain joins TRBV5-1 to TRBJ2-7; D may be TRBD2 (7 bases). V gave up 3 bases and J gave up 5 bases, with 21 bases separating them. The germline V gene has CDR1 SGHRS and CDR2 YFSETQ. This CDR3 region has 16 residues. The CDR3 DNA follows: TGCGCCAGCAGCTCGGCCCTAGGGGGGAGGGCCCACGAGCAGTACTTC. Protein sequence: CASSSALGGRAHEQYF.

At least ten counts were recorded for this clonotype. The V and J genes are TRBV20-1 and TRBJ2-3, with 9 positions matching TRBD1. Per the germline V gene, CDR1 is DFQATT and CDR2 is SNEGSKA (reference sequence). CDR3 length equals 14 residues. Trimming removed 0 bases from V and 5 bases from J; junction bases left unmatched: 3. The CDR3 nucleotides are TGCAGTGCTAGAGATCACAGGGGGCAAGATACGCAGTATTTT. Translation gives CSARDHRGQDTQYF.

There are many counts of this clonotype. The rearrangement links TRBV15 to TRBJ2-1; 11 nucleotides align to TRBD2. The CDR3 is made up of 17 amino acids. Looked up from germline, CDR1 is LNHNV and CDR2 is YYDKDF (reference sequence). V shed 3 bases and J 9 bases; nucleotides not matched to a gene: 13. The CDR3 loop is CATSSQRASGRLGEQFF. CDR3 coding DNA: TGTGCCACCAGCAGTCAGCGGGCTAGCGGGAGGCTTGGTGAGCAGTTCTTC.

This clonotype is categorized as medium-sized. The V gene is TRBV4-3, the J gene TRBJ1-6; D remains unclear. CDR1 LGHNA and CDR2 YSLEER come from the germline V gene. The ends were cut back, 0 bases at V and 0 bases at J, with 12 bases in the middle. The CDR3 contains 18 residues. The CDR3 sequence: CASSQEVGGSSYNSPLHF. The CDR3 bases are TGCGCCAGCAGCCAAGAGGTCGGCGGAAGCTCCTATAATTCACCCCTCCACTTT.

This clonotype was seen at least ten times. J is TRBJ2-1 and V is TRBV2; possibly TRBD2 for D (5 bases). This CDR3 spans 14 amino acids. V was trimmed by 6 bases and J by 5 bases, leaving 14 bases between them. The germline V gene has CDR1 SNHLY and CDR2 FYNNEI. The CDR3 loop is CASRGLASDNEQFF. DNA for the CDR3: TGTGCCAGCAGGGGTTTAGCGTCTGACAATGAGCAGTTCTTC.

The J gene is TRBJ2-3, the V gene TRBV4-1; no clear D. Trimming cost V 5 bases and J 2 bases, with 5 bases left between them. CDR1 MGHRA and CDR2 YSYEKL come from the germline V gene. The CDR3 loop spans 12 amino acids. The chain's CDR3 is CASSAATDTQYF. The CDR3 nucleotides read TGCGCCAGCAGCGCAGCCACAGATACGCAGTATTTT.